This T cell receptor beta chain was found in a study of cytomegalovirus exposure and HLA in healthy donors. Study results and limitations: The study dropped some indistinguishable V segments, TRBV6-2 and TRBV6-3 among them. Likely technical artifact: a cluster of highly shared sequence variants. Presence/absence analysis assumed near-uniform sequencing depth across donors.

CDR3 length equals 16 residues. With 8 bases removed from V and 6 bases from J, the gap between germline ends came to 23 bases. Germline CDR1 reads ENHRY; CDR2 reads SYGVKD. Both 60 Vbeta primers and 13 Jbeta primers went into the PCR. TCRdb's table, derived via immunoSEQ multiplex PCR, lists solely in-frame clones and lacks some. This table has some 95,000 clones, roughly 70% appearing once. With respect to this clone: Antigen: not known.

The material sequenced was PBMCs. V and J are TRBV10-3 and TRBJ1-5; tentatively, D is TRBD1 (6 bases). The source is a woman aged 18-30 years in good health and CMV-seropositive. The chain's CDR3 is CAISVAGGSPSQPQHF. In nucleotides, the CDR3 is TGTGCCATCTCAGTGGCGGGGGGCAGCCCAAGTCAGCCCCAGCATTTT.